The source of this TCR beta chain is a study of graft-versus-host responses after intestinal transplantation. Overall study: Induction with anti-thymocyte globulin, then tacrolimus and steroids for around three years, was given to all recipients.

This clone was counted once. CFSE-labeled responder cells (roughly 200,000) were plated with roughly 200,000 irradiated, violet-dye-labeled stimulator cells. Clones were sequenced by immunoSEQ multiplex PCR, and TCRdb holds only the in-frame ones, with some missing. This sample carries approximately 22,000 clones, 40% to 55% of them seen once, and the ten largest clones take about 0.9%. The material was alloreactive CD4+ T cells from a mixed lymphocyte reaction culture, obtained before intestinal transplant. Specified subset: CFSE-low proliferating T cells sorted from roughly six-day pre-transplant mixed lymphocyte reaction (GvH or HvG direction). The receptor comes from a human patient who received an intestinal transplant.

CDR3 sequence reads: CASSTPSGNTIYF. Written as DNA, the CDR3 is TGCGCCAGCAGCACACCCTCTGGAAACACCATATATTTT. The chain recombines TRBV5-1 with TRBJ1-3; D not resolved. V was trimmed by 4 bases and J by 0 bases, leaving 5 bases between them. The germline gives CDR1 SGHRS, CDR2 YFSETQ. The CDR3 spans 13 residues.